This TCR beta chain was recovered during a study of spatial heterogeneity in lung cancer. Trimming took 1 base from V and 2 from J, leaving 14 bases between them. CDR1 and CDR2 from the germline V gene are LNHNV and YYDKDF (reference sequence). The CDR3 covers 16 residues. This clonotype was detected a few times. The sample's time point: sample taken at primary tumor resection. Without sorting, whole RNA was sequenced from tumor, nontumor lung or frozen PBMC. TCRdb reanalysed the 5' RACE reads using MiXCR and keeps one entry per CDR3 protein. The sample includes about 90,000 distinct CDR3 sequences, approximately 8.6% of them seen just once.

The input for sequencing was PBMCs, taken at surgery. The J gene is TRBJ2-5, the V gene TRBV15; D unclear. The origin of this receptor is a male donor with early-stage non-small cell lung cancer. This CDR3 reads CATSRAGRQIQETQYF. The CDR3 nucleotides are TGTGCCACCAGCAGAGCCGGGCGGCAGATACAAGAGACCCAGTACTTC.